These T cell receptor beta chains were read from a single sample in a study of cytomegalovirus exposure and HLA in healthy donors. Only in-frame clones appear in the TCRdb table, and some are missing; sequencing was by immunoSEQ multiplex PCR. The table includes more than 100,000 clones, 78% detected once. The sample taken for sequencing was PBMCs. Source of these receptors: a woman between 18 and 30 years old in good health and CMV-seronegative. CDR3s include the opening cysteine and the closing phenylalanine or tryptophan. The D gene is left open where the match is weak. Some rows have no size entry. The others give once, few or many, or a class for an expanded clone.

D: .
V: TRBV7-9
J: TRBJ1-1
size: .
DNA: TGTGCCAGCAGCCGGGCTGGGGGGGTCACTGAAGCTTTCTTT
CDR3: CASSRAGGVTEAFF

D: TRBD1
V: TRBV5-1
J: TRBJ2-1
size: few
DNA: TGCGCCAGCAGCTCCGGGACAGGGGGGACGTACAATGAGCAGTTCTTC
CDR3: CASSSGTGGTYNEQFF

D: .
V: TRBV30
J: TRBJ2-7
size: .
DNA: TGTGCCTGGAACCCCAGCGGATCCTACGAGCAGTACTTC
CDR3: CAWNPSGSYEQYF

D: TRBD1
V: TRBV5-8
J: TRBJ1-2
size: .
DNA: TGTGCCAGCAGCTTGTCTGGACAGGGGGATTACTATGGCTACACCTTC
CDR3: CASSLSGQGDYYGYTF

D: TRBD1
V: TRBV5-4
J: TRBJ2-7
size: .
DNA: TGTGCCAGCAGCGGGACAGGGGGCTCCAACGAGCAGTACTTC
CDR3: CASSGTGGSNEQYF

D: .
V: TRBV6-4
J: TRBJ2-3
size: .
DNA: TGTGCCAGCCGACGGGAGAGCACAGATACGCAGTATTTT
CDR3: CASRRESTDTQYF

D: TRBD1
V: TRBV27
J: TRBJ2-1
size: .
DNA: TGTGCCAGCAGGTCCACAGGGGGCCAGAGAGAGCAGTTCTTC
CDR3: CASRSTGGQREQFF

D: .
V: TRBV4-2
J: TRBJ2-7
size: .
DNA: TGTGCCAGCAGCCAAGAAGAACTAGTCACCTCCTACGAGCAGTACTTC
CDR3: CASSQEELVTSYEQYF

D: TRBD1
V: TRBV6-1
J: TRBJ2-5
size: .
DNA: TGTGCCAGCGGTAGGGGGCTGACCCAGTACTTC
CDR3: CASGRGLTQYF

D: .
V: TRBV5-1
J: TRBJ2-2
size: .
DNA: TGCGCCAGCAGCTGGTTAGCGGATGACACCGGGGAGCTGTTTTTT
CDR3: CASSWLADDTGELFF

D: TRBD1
V: TRBV5-6
J: TRBJ2-4
size: few
DNA: TGTGTCAGCAGCTTGACAGGGGGTGGGATAGCCAAAAACATTCAGTACTTC
CDR3: CVSSLTGGGIAKNIQYF

D: .
V: TRBV7-2
J: TRBJ1-2
size: once
DNA: TGTGCCAGCAGCCCCTCGGGGAAGGACTATGGCTACACCTTC
CDR3: CASSPSGKDYGYTF

D: TRBD1
V: TRBV6-5
J: TRBJ2-7
size: .
DNA: TGTGCCAGCAGTTACGTGGGACAGAGGAACTACGAGCAGTACTTC
CDR3: CASSYVGQRNYEQYF

D: .
V: TRBV5-1
J: TRBJ2-7
size: .
DNA: TGCGCCAGCAGCAAGGACAGCCCAGCCTACGAGCAGTACTTC
CDR3: CASSKDSPAYEQYF

D: TRBD2
V: TRBV29-1
J: TRBJ2-7
size: .
DNA: TGCAGCGTTATACGGGGGGACGAGCAGTACTTC
CDR3: CSVIRGDEQYF

D: TRBD1
V: TRBV29-1
J: TRBJ1-5
size: .
DNA: TGCAGCGTTGCTCAGGGGGACCGCCAGCCCCAGCATTTT
CDR3: CSVAQGDRQPQHF

D: .
V: TRBV11-3
J: TRBJ1-1
size: .
DNA: TGTGCCAGCAGCTTAGGCCACCCGGGGGAAGCTTTCTTT
CDR3: CASSLGHPGEAFF

D: TRBD2
V: TRBV7-9
J: TRBJ2-5
size: .
DNA: TGTGCCAGCAGCTTCTACCCGCGGGAGGGCGGGACCCAGTACTTC
CDR3: CASSFYPREGGTQYF

D: TRBD1
V: TRBV30
J: TRBJ1-1
size: .
DNA: TGTGCCTGGAGTCAATGGACAGGGGCTGAAGCTTTCTTT
CDR3: CAWSQWTGAEAFF

D: .
V: TRBV4-2
J: TRBJ2-1
size: once
DNA: TGTGCCAGCAGCCCGCGACCGGGACTGGATTTTAATGAGCAGTTCTTC
CDR3: CASSPRPGLDFNEQFF

D: TRBD2
V: TRBV30
J: TRBJ2-2
size: .
DNA: TGTGCCTGGAGTATTGGCGGGAGCAACACCGGGGAGCTGTTTTTT
CDR3: CAWSIGGSNTGELFF

D: .
V: TRBV6-6
J: TRBJ1-1
size: .
DNA: TGTGCCAGCAGTCCGTCTCTGAACACTGAAGCTTTCTTT
CDR3: CASSPSLNTEAFF

D: .
V: TRBV29-1
J: TRBJ2-3
size: .
DNA: TGCAGCGTTGGAGTGGACACCAGCACAGATACGCAGTATTTT
CDR3: CSVGVDTSTDTQYF

D: .
V: TRBV30
J: TRBJ1-5
size: .
DNA: TGTGCCTGGAGTGCTCAACAGGGAAGCAATCAGCCCCAGCATTTT
CDR3: CAWSAQQGSNQPQHF

D: .
V: TRBV7-9
J: TRBJ2-7
size: once
DNA: TGTGCCAGCAGCCTGTCAGGGGGGCGCTACGAGCAGTACTTC
CDR3: CASSLSGGRYEQYF

D: .
V: TRBV9
J: TRBJ2-5
size: .
DNA: TGTGCCAGCAGCGTATCCGGGGGACAAGAGACCCAGTACTTC
CDR3: CASSVSGGQETQYF

D: .
V: TRBV6-5
J: TRBJ1-3
size: .
DNA: TGTGCCAGCAGATCGTCCCCGCGTAGCAACACCATATATTTT
CDR3: CASRSSPRSNTIYF

D: .
V: TRBV27
J: TRBJ1-5
size: .
DNA: TGTGCCAGCAGGACGATTAGCGGGGATCGGAATCAGCCCCAGCATTTT
CDR3: CASRTISGDRNQPQHF

D: TRBD1
V: TRBV6-5
J: TRBJ1-1
size: few
DNA: TGTGCCAGCACGTCCCGGGACAGGGGAAACACTGAAGCTTTCTTT
CDR3: CASTSRDRGNTEAFF

D: TRBD1
V: TRBV19
J: TRBJ1-2
size: .
DNA: TGTGCCAGTAGTACAGAAGGGGACAGACTCAACTATGGCTACACCTTC
CDR3: CASSTEGDRLNYGYTF

D: .
V: TRBV29-1
J: TRBJ1-2
size: .
DNA: TGCAGCGTTGCTCTGAGATTAGCTAACTATGGCTACACCTTC
CDR3: CSVALRLANYGYTF